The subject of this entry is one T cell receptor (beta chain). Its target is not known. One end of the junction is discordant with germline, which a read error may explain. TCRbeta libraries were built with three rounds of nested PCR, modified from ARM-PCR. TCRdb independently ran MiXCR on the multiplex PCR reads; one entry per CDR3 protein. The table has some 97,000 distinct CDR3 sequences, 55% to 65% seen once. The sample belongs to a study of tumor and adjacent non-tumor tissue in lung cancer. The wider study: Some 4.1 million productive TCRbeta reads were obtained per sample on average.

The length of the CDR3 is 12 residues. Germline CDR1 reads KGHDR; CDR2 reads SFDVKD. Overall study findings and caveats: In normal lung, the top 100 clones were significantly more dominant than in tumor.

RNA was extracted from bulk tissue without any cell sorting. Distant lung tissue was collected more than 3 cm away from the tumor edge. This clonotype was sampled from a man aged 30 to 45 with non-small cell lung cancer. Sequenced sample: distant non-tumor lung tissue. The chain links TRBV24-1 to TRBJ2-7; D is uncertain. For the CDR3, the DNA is TGTTCCACCACTGCGGCAACGGAAGAGCAATACTTC. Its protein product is CSTTAATEEQYF.